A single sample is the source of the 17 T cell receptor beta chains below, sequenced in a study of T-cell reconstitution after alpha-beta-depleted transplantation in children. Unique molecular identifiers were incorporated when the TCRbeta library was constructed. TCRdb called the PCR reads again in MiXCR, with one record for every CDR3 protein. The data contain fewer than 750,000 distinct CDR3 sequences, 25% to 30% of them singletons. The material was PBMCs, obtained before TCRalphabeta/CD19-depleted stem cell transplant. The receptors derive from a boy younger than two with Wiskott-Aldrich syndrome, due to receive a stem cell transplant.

The CDR3 region has the DNA TGTGCCAGCAGTTACGCAGCCTACGAGCAGTACTTC. Translation: CASSYAAYEQYF. The chain joins TRBV28 to TRBJ2-7; no clear D gene. The germline CDR1 and CDR2 sequences are MDHEN and SYDVKM. V lost 4 bases and J lost 2, with 6 bases in between. The CDR3 loop spans 12 amino acids. Full variable domain (outside the CDR3, taken from reference TRBV28 and TRBJ2-7): DVKVTQSSRYLVKRTGEKVFLECVQDMDHENMFWYRQDPGLGLRLIYFSYDVKMKEKGDIPEGYSVSREKKERFSLILESASTNQTSMYLCASSYAAYEQYFGPGTRLTVT.

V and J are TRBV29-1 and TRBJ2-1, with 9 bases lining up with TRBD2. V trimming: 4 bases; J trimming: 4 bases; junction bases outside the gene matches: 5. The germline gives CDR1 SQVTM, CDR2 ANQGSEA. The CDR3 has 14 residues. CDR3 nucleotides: TGCAGCGTTGCAGTGCTAGCGGGGTACAATGAGCAGTTCTTC. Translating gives CSVAVLAGYNEQFF.

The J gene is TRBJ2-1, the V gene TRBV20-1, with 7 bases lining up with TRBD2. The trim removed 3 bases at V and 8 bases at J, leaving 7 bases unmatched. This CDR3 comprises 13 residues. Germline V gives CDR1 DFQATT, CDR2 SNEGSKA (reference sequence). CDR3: CSARGGSGYEQFF. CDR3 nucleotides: TGCAGTGCTAGGGGCGGGAGTGGGTATGAGCAGTTCTTC.

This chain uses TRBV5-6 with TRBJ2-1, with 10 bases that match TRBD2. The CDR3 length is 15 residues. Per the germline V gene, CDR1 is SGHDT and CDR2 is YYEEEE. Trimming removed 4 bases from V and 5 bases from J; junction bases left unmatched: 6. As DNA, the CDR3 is TGTGCCAGCAGCCGAGGGACTAGCGAACACAATGAGCAGTTCTTC. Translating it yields CASSRGTSEHNEQFF. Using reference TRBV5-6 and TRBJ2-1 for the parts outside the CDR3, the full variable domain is DAGVTQSPTHLIKTRGQQVTLRCSPKSGHDTVSWYQQALGQGPQFIFQYYEEEERQRGNFPDRFSGHQFPNYSSELNVNALLLGDSALYLCASSRGTSEHNEQFFGPGTRLTVL.

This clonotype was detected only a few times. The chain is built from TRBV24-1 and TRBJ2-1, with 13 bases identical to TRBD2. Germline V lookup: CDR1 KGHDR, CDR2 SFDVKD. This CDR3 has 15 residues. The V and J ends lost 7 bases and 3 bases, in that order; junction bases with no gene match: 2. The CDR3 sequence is CATSRTSGSYNEQFF. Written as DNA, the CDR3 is TGTGCCACCAGCCGGACTAGCGGGAGCTACAATGAGCAGTTCTTC.

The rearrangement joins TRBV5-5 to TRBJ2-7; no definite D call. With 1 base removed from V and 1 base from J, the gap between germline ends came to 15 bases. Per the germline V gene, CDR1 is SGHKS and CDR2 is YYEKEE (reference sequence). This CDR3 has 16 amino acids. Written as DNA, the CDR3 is TGTGCCAGCAGCTTGTTTGGTCTAGGTCGATCCTACGAGCAGTACTTC. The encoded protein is CASSLFGLGRSYEQYF.

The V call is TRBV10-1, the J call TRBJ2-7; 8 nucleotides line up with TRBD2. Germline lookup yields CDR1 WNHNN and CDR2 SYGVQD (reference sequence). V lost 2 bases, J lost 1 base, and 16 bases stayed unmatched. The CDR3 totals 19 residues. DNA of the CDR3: TGCGCCAGCAGTGAGGCCGCTAGCGGGTCTGGCCTGGGGTCCTACGAGCAGTACTTC. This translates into CASSEAASGSGLGSYEQYF.

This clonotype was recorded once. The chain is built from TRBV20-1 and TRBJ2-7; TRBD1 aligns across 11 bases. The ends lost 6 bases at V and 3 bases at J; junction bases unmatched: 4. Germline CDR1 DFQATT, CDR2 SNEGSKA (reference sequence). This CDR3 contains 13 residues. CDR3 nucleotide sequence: TGCAGTGCGAGGGACAGGGGGTACTACGAGCAGTACTTC. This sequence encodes CSARDRGYYEQYF.

The CDR3 loop reads CASSEGKSYEQYF. In DNA form, the CDR3 reads TGTGCCAGCAGTGAGGGCAAATCCTACGAGCAGTACTTC. This rearrangement joins TRBV2 to TRBJ2-7; D unclear. Germline V gene lookup returns CDR1 SNHLY and CDR2 FYNNEI. Trimming took 3 bases from V and 1 from J, leaving 7 bases between them. The CDR3 spans 13 residues.

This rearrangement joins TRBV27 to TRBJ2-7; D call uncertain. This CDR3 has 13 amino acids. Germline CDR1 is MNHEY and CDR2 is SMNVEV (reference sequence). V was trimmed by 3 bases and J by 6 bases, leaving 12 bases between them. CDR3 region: CASSFRLGSEQYF. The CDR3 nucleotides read TGTGCCAGCAGTTTTCGTCTGGGGTCCGAGCAGTACTTC.

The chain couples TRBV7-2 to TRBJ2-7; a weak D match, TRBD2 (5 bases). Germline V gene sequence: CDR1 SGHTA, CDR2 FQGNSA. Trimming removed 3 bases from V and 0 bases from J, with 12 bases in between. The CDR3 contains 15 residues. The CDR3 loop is CASSFSALDSYEQYF. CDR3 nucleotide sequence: TGTGCCAGCAGCTTTAGCGCGTTGGACTCCTACGAGCAGTACTTC.

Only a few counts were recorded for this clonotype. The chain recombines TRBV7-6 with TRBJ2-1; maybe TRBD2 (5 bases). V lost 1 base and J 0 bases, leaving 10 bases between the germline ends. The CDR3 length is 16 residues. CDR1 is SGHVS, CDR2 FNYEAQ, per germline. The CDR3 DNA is TGTGCCAGCAGCTTAGTGGCGGGCCGCTCCTACAATGAGCAGTTCTTC. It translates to CASSLVAGRSYNEQFF.

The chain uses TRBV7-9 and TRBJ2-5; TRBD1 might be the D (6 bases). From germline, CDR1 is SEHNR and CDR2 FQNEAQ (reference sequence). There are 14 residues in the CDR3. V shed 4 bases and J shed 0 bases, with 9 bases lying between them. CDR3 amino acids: CASSWTVYQETQYF. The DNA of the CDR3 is TGTGCCAGCAGCTGGACAGTGTACCAAGAGACCCAGTACTTC.

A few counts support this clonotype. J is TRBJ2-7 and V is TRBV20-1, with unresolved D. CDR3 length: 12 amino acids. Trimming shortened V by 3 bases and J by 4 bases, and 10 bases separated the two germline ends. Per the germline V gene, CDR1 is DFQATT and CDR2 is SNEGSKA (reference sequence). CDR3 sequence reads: CSASLVGYEQYF. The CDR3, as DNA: TGCAGTGCTAGCCTGGTAGGTTACGAGCAGTACTTC.

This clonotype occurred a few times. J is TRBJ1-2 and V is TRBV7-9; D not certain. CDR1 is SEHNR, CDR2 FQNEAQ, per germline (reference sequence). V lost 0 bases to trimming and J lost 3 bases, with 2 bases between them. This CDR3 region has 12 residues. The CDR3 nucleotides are TGTGCCAGCAGCTTAGCCTACTATGGCTACACCTTC. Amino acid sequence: CASSLAYYGYTF.

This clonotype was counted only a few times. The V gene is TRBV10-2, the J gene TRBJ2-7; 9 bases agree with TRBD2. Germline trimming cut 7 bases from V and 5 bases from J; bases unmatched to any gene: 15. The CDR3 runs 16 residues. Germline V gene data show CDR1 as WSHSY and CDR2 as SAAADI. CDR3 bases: TGCGCCAGCAAATACTATCCTGGGACTAGCCGCGACGAGCAGTACTTC. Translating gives CASKYYPGTSRDEQYF.

The CDR3 here is CSARDPLNQPQHF. In DNA, the CDR3 is TGCAGTGCTAGAGATCCGCTGAATCAGCCCCAGCATTTT. The rearrangement links TRBV20-1 to TRBJ1-5; D uncertain. This CDR3 has 13 amino acids. CDR1 is DFQATT and CDR2 is SNEGSKA in the germline V gene (reference sequence). V lost 0 bases, J lost 4 bases, and 7 bases lay in between.